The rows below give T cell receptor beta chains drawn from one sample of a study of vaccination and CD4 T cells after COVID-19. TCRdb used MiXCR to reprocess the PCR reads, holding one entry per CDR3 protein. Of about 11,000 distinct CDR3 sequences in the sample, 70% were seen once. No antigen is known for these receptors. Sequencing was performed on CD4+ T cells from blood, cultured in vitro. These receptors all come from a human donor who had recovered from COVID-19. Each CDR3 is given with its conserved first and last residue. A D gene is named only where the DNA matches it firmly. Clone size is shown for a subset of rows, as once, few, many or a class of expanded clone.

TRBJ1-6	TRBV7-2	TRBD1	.	TGTGCCAGCAGCTTCACTGGGGGACAGACACCCCTCCACTTT	CASSFTGGQTPLHF
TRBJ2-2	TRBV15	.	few	TGTGCCACCAGCAGAGATCAAACATCCAGCGGGGAGCTGTTTTTT	CATSRDQTSSGELFF
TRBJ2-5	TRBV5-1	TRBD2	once	TGCGCCAGCACCTCCGGGGGGAGGGGAGAGACCCAGTACTTC	CASTSGGRGETQYF
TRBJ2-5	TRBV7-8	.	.	TGTGCCAGCAGCTTACAAGAGACCCAGTACTTC	CASSLQETQYF
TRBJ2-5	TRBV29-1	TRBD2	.	TGCAGCCTTTTAGCGGGAGGGCTTATGGGGGAGACCCAGTACTTC	CSLLAGGLMGETQYF
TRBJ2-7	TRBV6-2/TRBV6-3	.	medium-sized	TGTGCCAGCAGTTACGATTCCTCGGGCCGGGGGCAGTACTTC	CASSYDSSGRGQYF
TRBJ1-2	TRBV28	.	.	TGTGCCAGCAGTCCGGACTCCGGCTATGGCTACACCTTC	CASSPDSGYGYTF
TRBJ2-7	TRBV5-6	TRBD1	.	TGTGCCAGCAGCTTCCGCAGACAGGGCGAGTACGAGCAGTACTTC	CASSFRRQGEYEQYF
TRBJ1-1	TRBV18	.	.	TGTGCCAGCTCACCACCCTACACGGACGAAGCTTTCTTT	CASSPPYTDEAFF
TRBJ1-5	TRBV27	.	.	TGTGCCAGCAGTTTTCGGGGTAGCAATCAGCCCCAGCATTTT	CASSFRGSNQPQHF
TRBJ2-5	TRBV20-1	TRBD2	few	TGCAGTGCCACTAGCGGGAGTGGGGTGGGGGAGACCCAGTACTTC	CSATSGSGVGETQYF
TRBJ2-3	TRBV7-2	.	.	TGTGCCAGCAGCCCGACGCAGGTATACGATACGCAGTATTTT	CASSPTQVYDTQYF
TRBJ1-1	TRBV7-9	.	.	TGTGCCAGCAGCCCAGCCGGTGCAGCTTTCTTT	CASSPAGAAFF
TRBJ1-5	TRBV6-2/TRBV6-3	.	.	TGTGCCAGCATGAAGGGCAGCTATAGCAATCAGCCCCAGCATTTT	CASMKGSYSNQPQHF
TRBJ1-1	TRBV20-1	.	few	TGCAGTGCTAGTTCAGTGAACACTGAAGCTTTCTTT	CSASSVNTEAFF
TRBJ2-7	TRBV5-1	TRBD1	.	TGCGCCACACCCGGGACAGGGGTCTTCGGGCAGTACTTC	CATPGTGVFGQYF
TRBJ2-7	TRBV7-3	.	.	TGTGCCAGCAGCTCGGAGGGGGCGGGAGTACGGGAGCAGTACTTC	CASSSEGAGVREQYF
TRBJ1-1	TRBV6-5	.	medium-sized	TGTGCCAGCAGTTACTCCTACGTCGTTGGACAGCAAGCTTTCTTT	CASSYSYVVGQQAFF
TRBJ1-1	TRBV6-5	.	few	TGTGCCAGCAGTTCAAGGTCTACTGAAGCTTTCTTT	CASSSRSTEAFF
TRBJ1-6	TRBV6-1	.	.	TGTGCCAGCAGACTTCAGGACAGAGCCTATAATTCACCCCTCCACTTT	CASRLQDRAYNSPLHF
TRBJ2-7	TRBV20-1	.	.	TGCAGTGCTAGCCTGGGTGGGGTCGATAACGGCGAGCAGTACTTC	CSASLGGVDNGEQYF
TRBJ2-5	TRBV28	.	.	TGTGCCAGCAGTCCTATTGGTATGGGGGGCGAGACCCAGTACTTC	CASSPIGMGGETQYF
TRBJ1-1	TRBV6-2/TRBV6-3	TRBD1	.	TGTGCCAGCAGCCTTGACAGGGGCGGGCCTGAAGCTTTCTTT	CASSLDRGGPEAFF
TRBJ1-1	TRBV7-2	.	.	TGTGCCAGCAGCTCCGTCGGGGCGGGGAGGACTGAAGCTTTCTTT	CASSSVGAGRTEAFF
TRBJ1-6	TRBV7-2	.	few	TGTGCCAGCAGACTAACAGGGTTGGGGTCACCCCTCCACTTT	CASRLTGLGSPLHF
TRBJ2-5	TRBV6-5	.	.	TGTGCCAGCAGTTACTCGAGGCGACAAGAGACCCAGTACTTC	CASSYSRRQETQYF
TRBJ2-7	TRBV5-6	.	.	TGTGCCAGCAGCGTCGGGACACTCCTCTCCTACGAGCAGTACTTC	CASSVGTLLSYEQYF
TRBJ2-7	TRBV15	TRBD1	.	TGTGCCACCAGCAGAGATAGAGGGACAGGCCTCTCCTACGAGCAGTACTTC	CATSRDRGTGLSYEQYF
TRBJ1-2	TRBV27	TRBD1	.	TGTGCCAGCAGTTTACAAGGGACAGCTGTTTATGGCTACACCTTC	CASSLQGTAVYGYTF
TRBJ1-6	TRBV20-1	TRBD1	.	TGCAGTGCTAGAGAAGGGACAGCTTTTAATTCACCCCTCCACTTT	CSAREGTAFNSPLHF
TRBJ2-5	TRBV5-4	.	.	TGTGCCAGCAGCATGGACGTACAAGAGACCCAGTACTTC	CASSMDVQETQYF
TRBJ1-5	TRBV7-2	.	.	TGTGCCAGCAGCTGGGGCGAAGGCCAGCCCCAGCATTTT	CASSWGEGQPQHF
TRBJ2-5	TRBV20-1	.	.	TGCAGTGCTAGTGCCGGGAGAAAAGAGACCCAGTACTTC	CSASAGRKETQYF
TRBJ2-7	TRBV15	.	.	TGTGCCACCAGCCAGAAGCGAAGAACAGGGTTGAGGAACGAGCAGTACTTC	CATSQKRRTGLRNEQYF
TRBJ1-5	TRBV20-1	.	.	TGCAGTGCTAGAGCTAGGAGGTCCCCTAGCAATCAGCCCCAGCATTTT	CSARARRSPSNQPQHF
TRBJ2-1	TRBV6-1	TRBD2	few	TGTGCCAGCCGCCTCGTGGCTAGCGGGAATGAGCAGTTCTTC	CASRLVASGNEQFF
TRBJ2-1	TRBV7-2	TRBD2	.	TGTGCCAGCAGCCCAGGACTAGCGGGAGGGCCCCAGTTCTTC	CASSPGLAGGPQFF
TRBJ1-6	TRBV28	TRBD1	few	TGTGCCAGCAGTCTCCAGACAGGGGGCATTTCACCCCTCCACTTT	CASSLQTGGISPLHF
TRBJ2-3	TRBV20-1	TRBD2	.	TGCAGTGCTAGAGTGGGCCCTAGCGGGAGGAGGGATACGCAGTATTTT	CSARVGPSGRRDTQYF
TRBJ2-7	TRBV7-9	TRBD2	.	TGTGCCAGCAGCTTAGGAGCAGGGACTAACGAGCAGTACTTC	CASSLGAGTNEQYF
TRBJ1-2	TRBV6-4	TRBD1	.	TGTGCCAGCAGTGCCTGGACAGGGAACTATGGCTACACCTTC	CASSAWTGNYGYTF
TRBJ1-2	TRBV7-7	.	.	TGTGCCATTGGGGGGCAGAACTATGGCTACACCTTC	CAIGGQNYGYTF
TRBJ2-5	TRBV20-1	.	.	TGCAGTGCTAGTTGGCTACCTGATGAGACCCAGTACTTC	CSASWLPDETQYF
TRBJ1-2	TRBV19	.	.	TGTGCCAGTAGTATACGGGGTAAAGGCACCTTC	CASSIRGKGTF
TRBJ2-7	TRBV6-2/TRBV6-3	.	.	TGTGCCAGCAGCCCCTCGGTGGCGTACGAGCAGTACTTC	CASSPSVAYEQYF